This T cell receptor (beta chain) originates from a study of blood T cells in healthy people across ages. Together with a sample-barcoded 5' primer, a J-beta primer mix was included in a second PCR lasting about 7 to 11 cycles. TCRdb passed the 5' RACE reads through MiXCR, listing each CDR3 protein once. The repertoire consists of 750,000 to 950,000 distinct CDR3 sequences, with about 53% occurring once and the leading ten covering approximately 40%. In each sample, at least 6.5 million PBMCs were isolated. About this clonotype: Its antigen is not identified.

Study findings and constraints: Age advanced and TCR beta diversity per million T cells fell, roughly linearly.

Source material: blood. The receptor was isolated from a man of 80 years or more in good health.

The CDR3 loop reads CASSYPEGSNEQYF. The CDR3, as DNA: TGTGCCAGCAGTTATCCAGAGGGTAGCAATGAGCAGTACTTC. This rearrangement joins TRBV6-2 or TRBV6-3 to TRBJ2-5; D perhaps matches TRBD2 (5 bases). V was trimmed by 3 bases and J by 11 bases, leaving 19 bases between them. Per germline, CDR1 MNHEY and CDR2 SVGEGT. This CDR3 has 14 residues.